The subject of this entry is one T cell receptor (beta chain). Its antigen specificity is not known. The input lacks base qualities; no much larger clone sits a single base away. This specimen belongs to a study of technical replicates of blood from a handful of donors (dated by TCRdb to about 2017). The library was obtained by the immunoSEQ multiplex PCR assay. TCRdb took this table from immuneACCESS and kept in-frame rearrangements with V and J called. Such tables lack part of the clones; where checked against another copy, unresolved V genes explain under half of the gap, and the rest is unexplained. The sample records under 75,000 clones, approximately 93% of which are singletons. The ten largest account for approximately 0.4% of the sample. V loses 4 bases at its end and J loses 6 bases; junction bases beyond the gene matches: 9. CDR1 and CDR2 are drawn from the germline V gene: MDHEN, SYDVKM. The CDR3 spans 16 residues, from the cysteine through the phenylalanine. The retained sequence is limited to the CDR3, 48 bases, with the frame set at the first base.

This sequence originates from a human donor in good health. Recombination linked TRBV28 to TRBJ2-7; 13 bases in the junction line up with TRBD2. The source material was T cells isolated from PBMCs. The base sequence is TGTGCCAGCAGTTCACGGACTAGCGGGAGACAGGGCGAGCAGTACTTC. Translated, this is CASSSRTSGRQGEQYF.